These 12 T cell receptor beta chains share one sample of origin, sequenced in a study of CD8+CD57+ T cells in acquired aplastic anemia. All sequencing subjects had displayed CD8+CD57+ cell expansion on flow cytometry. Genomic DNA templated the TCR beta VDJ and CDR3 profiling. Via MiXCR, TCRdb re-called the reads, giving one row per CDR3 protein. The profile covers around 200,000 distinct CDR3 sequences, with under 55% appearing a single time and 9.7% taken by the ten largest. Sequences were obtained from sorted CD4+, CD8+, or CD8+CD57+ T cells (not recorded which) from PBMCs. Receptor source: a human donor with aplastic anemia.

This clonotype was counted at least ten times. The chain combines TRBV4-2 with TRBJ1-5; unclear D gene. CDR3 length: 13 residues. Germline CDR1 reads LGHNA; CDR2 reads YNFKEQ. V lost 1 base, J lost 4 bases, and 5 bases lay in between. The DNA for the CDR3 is TGTGCCAGCAGCCAAGGCCTTAATCAGCCCCAGCATTTT. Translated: CASSQGLNQPQHF.

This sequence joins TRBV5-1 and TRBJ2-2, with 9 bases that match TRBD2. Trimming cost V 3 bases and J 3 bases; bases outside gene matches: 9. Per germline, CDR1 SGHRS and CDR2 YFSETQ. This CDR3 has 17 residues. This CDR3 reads CASSSKIAGVDTGELFF. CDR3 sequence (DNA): TGCGCCAGCAGCTCCAAAATAGCGGGAGTGGACACCGGGGAGCTGTTTTTT.

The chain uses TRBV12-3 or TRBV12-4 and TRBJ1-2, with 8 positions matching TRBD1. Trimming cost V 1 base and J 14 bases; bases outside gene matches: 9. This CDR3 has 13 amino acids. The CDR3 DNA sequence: TGTGCCAGCAGTTTAGGGGGACAGGAGGCGATTACCTTC. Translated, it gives CASSLGGQEAITF.

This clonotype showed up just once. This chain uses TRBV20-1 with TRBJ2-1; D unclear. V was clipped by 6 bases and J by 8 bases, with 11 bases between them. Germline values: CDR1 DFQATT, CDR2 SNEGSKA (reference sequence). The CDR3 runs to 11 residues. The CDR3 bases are TGCAGTGCCCCGCGGATCGATGAGCAGTTCTTC. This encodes CSAPRIDEQFF.

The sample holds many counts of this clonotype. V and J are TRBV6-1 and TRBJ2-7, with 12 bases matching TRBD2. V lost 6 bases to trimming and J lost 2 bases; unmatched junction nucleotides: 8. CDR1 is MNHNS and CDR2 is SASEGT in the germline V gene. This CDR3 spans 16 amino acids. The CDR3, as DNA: TGTGCCAGCAGCGGTACTAGCGGGAGGACCCCCTACGAGCAGTACTTC. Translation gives CASSGTSGRTPYEQYF.

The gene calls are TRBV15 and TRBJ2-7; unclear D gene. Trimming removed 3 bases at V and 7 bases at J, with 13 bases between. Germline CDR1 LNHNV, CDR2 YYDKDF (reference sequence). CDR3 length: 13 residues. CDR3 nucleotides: TGTGCCACCAGCAGGGCGTTTCTAGAGGAGCAGTACTTC. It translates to CATSRAFLEEQYF.

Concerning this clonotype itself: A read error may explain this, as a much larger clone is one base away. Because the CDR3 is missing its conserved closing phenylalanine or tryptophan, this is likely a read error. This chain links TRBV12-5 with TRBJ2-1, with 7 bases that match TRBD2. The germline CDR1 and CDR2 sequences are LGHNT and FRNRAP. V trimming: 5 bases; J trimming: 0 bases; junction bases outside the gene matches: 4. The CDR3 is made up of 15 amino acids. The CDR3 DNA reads TGTGCTAGTGGTCCTAGCGGATTCTCCTACAATGAGCAGTTCCTC. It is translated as CASGPSGFSYNEQFL.

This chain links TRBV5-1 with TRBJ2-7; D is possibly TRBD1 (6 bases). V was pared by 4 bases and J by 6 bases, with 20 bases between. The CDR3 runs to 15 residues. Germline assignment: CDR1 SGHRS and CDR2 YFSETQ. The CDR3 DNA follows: TGCGCCAGCAGCCCGACCTCCACGGGACAAGGCGAGCAGTACTTC. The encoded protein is CASSPTSTGQGEQYF.

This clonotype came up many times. CDR3 sequence reads: CASAPRRTEAFF. Written as DNA, the CDR3 is TGTGCCAGTGCGCCCCGACGCACTGAAGCTTTCTTT. This sequence joins TRBV11-3 and TRBJ1-1; D unresolved. CDR1 and CDR2 (germline): SGHNT, YENEEA. The CDR3 has 12 amino acids. V was shortened by 9 bases and J by 4 bases, with 12 bases between the two germline ends.

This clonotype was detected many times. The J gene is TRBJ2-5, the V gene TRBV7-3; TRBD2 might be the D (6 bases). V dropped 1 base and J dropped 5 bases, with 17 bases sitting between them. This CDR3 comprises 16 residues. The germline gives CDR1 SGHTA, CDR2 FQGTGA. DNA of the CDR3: TGTGCCAGCAGCTTAAATGGAGGGACCATAGGGGAGACCCAGTACTTC. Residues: CASSLNGGTIGETQYF.

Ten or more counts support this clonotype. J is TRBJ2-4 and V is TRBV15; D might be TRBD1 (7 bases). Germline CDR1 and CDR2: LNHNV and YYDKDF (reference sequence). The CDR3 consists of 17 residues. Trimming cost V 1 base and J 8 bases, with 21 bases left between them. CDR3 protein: CATSRVIFRDREDIQYF. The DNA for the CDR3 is TGTGCCACCAGCAGAGTTATTTTTCGAGACAGGGAGGACATTCAGTACTTC.

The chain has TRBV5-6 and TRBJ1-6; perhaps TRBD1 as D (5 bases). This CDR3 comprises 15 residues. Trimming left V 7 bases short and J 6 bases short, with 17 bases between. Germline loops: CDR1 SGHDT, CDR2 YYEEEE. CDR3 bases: TGTGCCAGCGAGATGTATACGGGGGGTAATTCACCCCTCCACTTT. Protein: CASEMYTGGNSPLHF.